Each of the 8 T cell receptor beta chains below was sequenced from the same sample in a study of molecular identifiers for immune sequencing clone quantification. TCRdb re-analysed the PCR reads in MiXCR, keeping a single row per CDR3 protein. The repertoire holds under 350,000 distinct CDR3 sequences, with roughly 24% as singletons. Sequencing was performed on naive CD8+ T cells from blood, with Jurkat cell RNA spiked in. Stated subset: FACS-sorted CD8+CD4-CCR7+CD45RA+ naive T cells. These receptors were collected from a human donor in good health. Some libraries in this study had Jurkat cell RNA spiked in.

This clonotype was recorded at least ten times. J is TRBJ1-3 and V is TRBV12-3 or TRBV12-4; D ambiguous. V dropped 7 bases and J dropped 6 bases, with 19 bases sitting between them. CDR3 length equals 15 residues. CDR3 nucleotide sequence: TGTGCCAGCACCCTCCGACCGGGTATCGAAAACACCATATATTTT. This sequence encodes CASTLRPGIENTIYF.

The V gene is TRBV20-1, the J gene TRBJ2-7; 7 bases align to TRBD2. The CDR3 has 14 amino acids. Trimming removed 0 bases from V and 3 bases from J; junction bases left unmatched: 5. Germline-derived CDR1 and CDR2 are DFQATT and SNEGSKA (reference sequence). The CDR3 protein is CSARDRGVIYEQYF. The CDR3 coding sequence is TGCAGTGCTAGAGATCGGGGGGTGATCTACGAGCAGTACTTC.

The chain links TRBV27 to TRBJ2-4; D is perhaps TRBD2 (6 bases). The CDR3 sequence is 18 residues long. V shed 4 bases and J shed 0 bases, with 19 bases lying between them. Looked up from germline, CDR1 is MNHEY and CDR2 is SMNVEV (reference sequence). CDR3 in amino acids: CASSSWTGRILAKNIQYF. CDR3 sequence (DNA): TGTGCCAGCAGTTCATGGACGGGGAGGATACTAGCCAAAAACATTCAGTACTTC.

This clonotype was counted ten times or more. The J gene is TRBJ2-3, the V gene TRBV7-2, with D perhaps TRBD1 (7 bases). V was shortened by 6 bases and J by 3 bases, with 16 bases between the two germline ends. The CDR3 totals 15 residues. Germline-derived CDR1 and CDR2 are SGHTA and FQGNSA. The CDR3 loop is CASRRGGGGTDTQYF. The CDR3 DNA reads as TGTGCCAGCAGGCGAGGAGGGGGCGGGACAGATACGCAGTATTTT.

J is TRBJ2-3 and V is TRBV7-9; D is unresolved. The V gene's germline CDR1 is SEHNR and CDR2 FQNEAQ (reference sequence). V lost 5 bases and J 9 bases, leaving 15 bases between the germline ends. There are 13 residues in the CDR3. CDR3 protein: CASSRPISETQYF. CDR3 nucleotides: TGTGCCAGCAGCCGCCCGATAAGCGAAACGCAGTATTTT.

This clonotype was counted a few times. The rearrangement uses TRBV7-6 and TRBJ1-5, with D perhaps matching TRBD1 (5 bases). V was shortened by 1 base and J by 8 bases, with 6 bases between the two germline ends. The CDR3 totals 12 residues. Germline CDR1 is SGHVS and CDR2 is FNYEAQ. The CDR3 DNA reads as TGTGCCAGCAGCTTAGGGGGGAAGCCCCAGCATTTT. Its translation: CASSLGGKPQHF.

A remark on this clonotype: Because it lacks the conserved phenylalanine or tryptophan at the end, this CDR3 is likely a read error. The genes are TRBV30 and TRBJ2-1, with a weak D call TRBD1 (6 bases). The germline V gene has CDR1 GTSNPN and CDR2 SVGIG (reference sequence). The CDR3 consists of 15 residues. V was trimmed by 2 bases and J by 4 bases, leaving 15 bases between them. CDR3 sequence (DNA): TGTGCCTGGAGTATTGGGACACCCGAATACAATGAGCAGTTCATC. It specifies CAWSIGTPEYNEQFI.

There are a few counts of this clonotype. The rearrangement uses TRBV4-3 and TRBJ2-3, with a weak D call TRBD2 (6 bases). The CDR3 extends over 14 amino acids. Between the trimmed V and J ends, which lost 1 base and 6 bases, there was a span of 11 bases. The germline CDR1 and CDR2 sequences are LGHNA and YSLEER. The CDR3 sequence: CASSQVLDYDTQYF. The CDR3 DNA reads as TGCGCCAGCAGCCAAGTATTGGACTACGATACGCAGTATTTT.